This T cell receptor (beta chain) was identified in a study of a mutant IDH1 vaccine in newly diagnosed glioma. Clones were sequenced by immunoSEQ multiplex PCR, and TCRdb holds only the in-frame ones, with some missing. The sample carries under 150,000 clones, about nine tenths recorded once. Stated time point: week 11, during vaccination. Doses comprised 300 ug of mutant IDH1 20-mer peptide each, plus topical imiquimod. Points on this clone: Its cognate antigen is unknown.

After removal of 4 bases from V and 0 bases from J, the junction contained 3 bases not matched to a gene. Germline assignment: CDR1 SGHRS and CDR2 YFSETQ. This CDR3 is built from 16 residues. Source: PBMCs, taken from a glioma patient whose treatment included an IDH1 peptide vaccine. The sequence was obtained from a woman in her forties or fifties with glioma. The rearrangement joins TRBV5-1 to TRBJ2-3; TRBD2 matches at 12 bases. CDR3 nucleotide sequence: TGCGCCAGCAGCATGGGGACTAGCGGGAGCACAGATACGCAGTATTTT. This translates into CASSMGTSGSTDTQYF.